Following are 16 T cell receptor beta chains from one sample sequenced in a study of T cells in Graves' hyperthyroidism and ophthalmopathy. There were TCR beta CDR3 regions amplified from RNA transcripts. In the first-round RT-PCR of the TCR CDR3, the HTBI primer set was used. TCRdb re-called the multiplex PCR reads through MiXCR, storing one row per CDR3 protein. The sample holds 300,000 to 450,000 distinct CDR3 sequences, approximately 14% seen once. Material for sequencing was blood. The receptor source for this set is a woman aged 55-69 years with Graves' hyperthyroidism.

This clonotype was counted at least ten times. CDR3 in amino acids: CASSKGLAGNYNEQFF. CDR3 DNA: TGTGCCAGCAGCAAGGGACTAGCGGGGAATTACAATGAGCAGTTCTTC. The chain has TRBV12-3 or TRBV12-4 and TRBJ2-1, with 13 bases aligning to TRBD2. The CDR3 is made up of 16 amino acids. J gave up 4 bases and V 6 bases, and 6 bases lay outside the gene matches.

This clonotype showed up many times. V usage is TRBV28 and J usage is TRBJ1-2; 7 bases are a match to TRBD1. The CDR3 extends over 14 amino acids. The J segment lost 2 bases and the V segment lost 6 bases, leaving 6 bases of the junction unmatched. Germline V gene sequence: CDR1 MDHEN, CDR2 SYDVKM. Written as DNA, the CDR3 is TGTGCCAGCAGCCAAGGGGGCGCGAACTATGGCTACACCTTC. Translated: CASSQGGANYGYTF.

This clonotype was seen ten or more times. J is TRBJ2-7 and V is TRBV11-2, with TRBD2 identical over 13 bases. The CDR3 has 15 amino acids. V shed 4 bases and J 1 base; nucleotides not matched to a gene: 1. From germline, CDR1 is SGHAT and CDR2 FQNNGV. In nucleotides, the CDR3 is TGTGCCAGCAGCTCGACTAGCGGGAGGTCCTACGAGCAGTACTTC. Its protein is CASSSTSGRSYEQYF.

This clonotype was detected many times. The V and J genes are TRBV12-3 or TRBV12-4 and TRBJ1-1, with D unresolved. V lost 4 bases, J lost 1 base, and 10 bases lay in between. CDR3 length: 14 residues. This CDR3 reads CASSSPGRNTEAFF. The CDR3 bases are TGTGCCAGCAGTTCCCCGGGGAGGAACACTGAAGCTTTCTTT.

This clonotype was counted at least ten times. The chain employs TRBV20-1 and TRBJ1-4; D gene uncertain. Germline CDR1 reads DFQATT; CDR2 reads SNEGSKA (reference sequence). The V and J ends lost 1 base and 4 bases respectively, with 10 bases between them. The CDR3 contains 14 residues. CDR3 DNA sequence: TGCAGTGCTAGAGTCCCGCCGGATAATGAAAAACTGTTTTTT. It yields the protein CSARVPPDNEKLFF.

V and J are TRBV11-2 and TRBJ2-7; 10 bases are a match to TRBD2. CDR3 size: 14 residues. J lost 8 bases, V lost 1 base, and 5 bases had no gene match. Germline CDR1 is SGHAT and CDR2 is FQNNGV. The CDR3: CASSLALAGVQQYF. CDR3 nucleotide sequence: TGTGCCAGCAGCTTAGCTCTAGCGGGAGTTCAGCAGTACTTC.

This clonotype has at least ten counts. The chain is built from TRBV3-1 and TRBJ2-1; 7 nucleotides line up with TRBD2. This CDR3 has 17 residues. CDR1 and CDR2 (germline): LGHDT, YNNKEL (reference sequence). The ends lost 4 bases at V and 9 bases at J; junction bases unmatched: 18. The CDR3: CASSLLYERGKLSEQFF. DNA of the CDR3: TGTGCCAGCAGCCTCCTTTATGAGCGGGGCAAACTCAGTGAGCAGTTCTTC.

There are many counts of this clonotype. This sequence joins TRBV11-3 and TRBJ2-3; D is ambiguous. Looked up from germline, CDR1 is SGHNT and CDR2 is YENEEA. The CDR3 is 15 residues long. V shed 1 base and J shed 1 base, with 9 bases lying between them. The CDR3 DNA is TGTGCCAGCAGCTTAGGGGCAGGACGCACAGATACGCAGTATTTT. It specifies CASSLGAGRTDTQYF.

This clonotype has at least ten counts. J is TRBJ1-1 and V is TRBV6-1, with 8 bases fitting TRBD1. CDR3 length equals 15 residues. Germline V gives CDR1 MNHNS, CDR2 SASEGT. J was trimmed by 4 bases and V by 6 bases; bases with no gene match: 10. Here the CDR3 reads CASRGYRGGVTEAFF. As DNA, the CDR3 is TGTGCCAGCAGGGGATACAGGGGGGGAGTCACTGAAGCTTTCTTT.

This clonotype has ten or more counts. V and J are TRBV10-3 and TRBJ2-2; TRBD2 aligns across 7 bases. The CDR3 covers 17 residues. The V gene's germline CDR1 is ENHRY and CDR2 SYGVKD. The junction had 12 bases not matched to a gene; V was cut back by 6 bases and J by 2 bases. CDR3: CAIREVSGSVNTGELFF. CDR3 DNA sequence: TGTGCCATCAGGGAAGTTAGCGGGTCGGTCAACACCGGGGAGCTGTTTTTT.

In its sample, this clonotype was seen many times. J is TRBJ2-5 and V is TRBV3-1; the match to TRBD2 covers 8 bases. V lost 4 bases, J lost 5 bases, and 15 bases stayed unmatched. Germline V gives CDR1 LGHDT, CDR2 YNNKEL (reference sequence). The CDR3 extends over 17 amino acids. This chain's CDR3 is CASSRGGGTSRRETQYF. CDR3 DNA sequence: TGTGCCAGCAGCCGCGGCGGGGGGACTAGTCGGCGGGAGACCCAGTACTTC.

This clonotype was counted ten times or more. The chain links TRBV3-1 to TRBJ2-7; 8 nucleotides align to TRBD1. V was clipped by 2 bases and J by 6 bases; unmatched bases: 6. CDR1 is LGHDT and CDR2 is YNNKEL in the germline V gene (reference sequence). This CDR3 is built from 14 residues. The CDR3 loop reads CASSQHGQGGEQYF. As DNA, the CDR3 is TGTGCCAGCAGCCAACACGGACAGGGTGGCGAGCAGTACTTC.

The table lists this clonotype with a few counts. This sequence joins TRBV12-3 or TRBV12-4 and TRBJ2-1; 10 bases align to TRBD2. The CDR3 extends over 15 amino acids. V lost 3 bases and J lost 9; bases outside the gene matches: 8. CDR3 in amino acids: CASSFTLAGEIEQFF. The CDR3, as DNA: TGTGCCAGCAGTTTTACGCTAGCGGGAGAGATTGAGCAGTTCTTC.

This rearrangement joins TRBV2 to TRBJ2-3; D gene uncertain. This CDR3 comprises 13 residues. Germline-derived CDR1 and CDR2 are SNHLY and FYNNEI. V lost 2 bases and J lost 2, with 5 bases in between. The CDR3: CASSEQDTDTQYF. CDR3 bases: TGTGCCAGCAGTGAACAGGACACAGATACGCAGTATTTT.

This clonotype was seen repeatedly, ten times or more. CDR3 loop: CASSPAGAGVYEQYF. CDR3 nucleotide sequence: TGTGCCAGCTCTCCGGCAGGAGCCGGCGTCTACGAGCAGTACTTC. The chain is built from TRBV18 and TRBJ2-7; D is unresolved. The length of the CDR3 is 15 residues. Trimming took 6 bases from V and 3 from J, leaving 18 bases between them. Germline CDR1 KGHSH, CDR2 LQKENI.

This clonotype showed up many times. The chain carries TRBV2 and TRBJ2-5, with D hard to call. CDR1 and CDR2 (germline): SNHLY, FYNNEI. There are 13 residues in the CDR3. With 8 bases removed from V and 4 bases from J, the gap between germline ends came to 14 bases. The CDR3 nucleotides are TGTGCCAGCCACGGTAGGGAAGGAGAGACCCAGTACTTC. Translation: CASHGREGETQYF.